The entry that follows covers one TCR beta chain sequence. V was cut by 5 bases and J by 4 bases, with 8 bases left in between. This CDR3 has 12 amino acids. The germline V gene has CDR1 MDHEN and CDR2 SYDVKM. The data are from a study of patients and donors after allogeneic stem cell transplantation. TCRdb recomputed calls from the RT-PCR reads with MiXCR, one row per CDR3 protein. The profile covers roughly 200,000 distinct CDR3 sequences, with 41% appearing a single time and 30% to 35% taken by the ten largest. The sequence was obtained from a human donor who was either an allogeneic HSCT recipient or a stem cell or donor lymphocyte infusion donor (not recorded which). It is not recorded whose cells these are; they may come from a transplant donor. Material: blood, either unsorted or a sorted T cell fraction (not recorded which). The V and J genes are TRBV28 and TRBJ1-1; no clear D gene. CDR3 in amino acids: CASSPEGTEAFF. DNA of the CDR3: TGTGCCAGCAGTCCCGAGGGCACTGAAGCTTTCTTT.